This TCR beta chain was profiled in a study of blood T cell repertoires in COVID-19. Original methodology: Estimation of nucleated cell counts was performed using reference gene primer amplification. Sequenced by immunoSEQ multiplex PCR; TCRdb stores in-frame clones only, minus some. Clonal size and the V and J genes are those of that table, whereas D and trimming came from the DNA. The table records around 140,000 clones, over 70% of them present only once. The germline CDR1 and CDR2 sequences are MNHEY and SVGAGI. The CDR3 spans 15 residues. Trimming at V came to 2 bases and at J to 4 bases, leaving 1 base not matched to a gene.

The receptor comes from a man aged 50-60 years who had recovered from COVID-19. Sequencing input: peripheral blood. J is TRBJ1-4 and V is TRBV6-5; 10 bases match TRBD1. The CDR3 is CASSYGTGVNEKLFF. The CDR3 bases are TGTGCCAGCAGTTACGGGACAGGGGTTAATGAAAAACTGTTTTTT.